The 14 T cell receptor beta chains listed next were all sequenced from one sample in a study of blood T cell repertoires in COVID-19. Repertoires were generated with immunoSEQ multiplex PCR, while TCRdb's copy carries only in-frame clones and drops some. The sample carries a few hundred thousand clones, approximately 90% recorded once. The sequencing input was peripheral blood. These receptors were collected from a woman in her fifties or sixties with COVID-19, enrolled during active disease.

The rearrangement uses TRBV18 and TRBJ1-1, with D tentatively TRBD1 (6 bases). Trimming cost V 1 base and J 6 bases, with 9 bases left between them. CDR1 is KGHSH and CDR2 is LQKENI in the germline V gene. The CDR3 spans 13 residues. The CDR3 bases are TGTGCCAGCTCACCACAGGGGGTGTCTGAAGCTTTCTTT. This gives the protein CASSPQGVSEAFF.

The V gene is TRBV19, the J gene TRBJ2-5; TRBD1 might be the D (5 bases). Trimming took off 6 bases at V and 2 bases at J, with 13 bases between the two ends. Germline values: CDR1 LNHDA, CDR2 SQIVND (reference sequence). The CDR3 is 14 amino acids. The CDR3 spells CASSPRQSQETQYF. In nucleotides, the CDR3 is TGTGCCAGTAGCCCAAGACAGAGTCAAGAGACCCAGTACTTC.

The CDR3 region is CASSHTGLGNYGYTF. CDR3 DNA: TGTGCCAGCAGTCATACAGGTTTAGGGAACTATGGCTACACCTTC. The chain is built from TRBV27 and TRBJ1-2; possibly TRBD1 for D (5 bases). Trimming shortened V by 5 bases and J by 2 bases, and 15 bases separated the two germline ends. The CDR3 totals 15 residues. Germline-derived CDR1 and CDR2 are MNHEY and SMNVEV (reference sequence).

Written as DNA, the CDR3 is TGTGCCAGCCAACAGGGGGCGCGGGTTCAGTTCTTC. This codes for CASQQGARVQFF. V and J are TRBV12-3 or TRBV12-4 and TRBJ2-1; the match to TRBD1 covers 9 bases. V trimming: 8 bases; J trimming: 13 bases; junction bases outside the gene matches: 9. The CDR3 has 12 residues.

The chain combines TRBV7-2 with TRBJ2-7; D remains ambiguous. There are 14 residues in the CDR3. Germline V gene lookup returns CDR1 SGHTA and CDR2 FQGNSA. V was clipped by 6 bases and J by 3 bases, with 15 bases between them. For the CDR3, the DNA is TGTGCCAGCAGGTCTTCGCTGATGAGCTACGAGCAGTACTTC. This translates into CASRSSLMSYEQYF. Supplemented by reference TRBV7-2 and TRBJ2-7, the full variable domain reads GAGVSQSPSNKVTEKGKDVELRCDPISGHTALYWYRQSLGQGLEFLIYFQGNSAPDKSGLPSDRFSAERTGGSVSTLTIQRTQQEDSAVYLCASRSSLMSYEQYFGPGTRLTVT.

This rearrangement joins TRBV7-6 to TRBJ2-3; TRBD2 aligns across 9 bases. J gave up 2 bases and V 5 bases, and 23 bases lay outside the gene matches. Looked up from germline, CDR1 is SGHVS and CDR2 is FNYEAQ. This CDR3 region has 21 residues. The CDR3 sequence: CASSPRPGASGTPTLTDTQYF. In DNA form, the CDR3 reads TGTGCCAGCAGCCCTCGCCCTGGGGCTAGCGGGACTCCTACCCTCACAGATACGCAGTATTTT.

J is TRBJ2-1 and V is TRBV14; 10 bases match TRBD2. V was pared by 4 bases and J by 7 bases, with 16 bases of the junction left unmatched. CDR3 length: 18 residues. Germline lookup yields CDR1 SGHDN and CDR2 FVKESK. CDR3 protein: CASSPTFEGTSVKNEQFF. CDR3 bases: TGTGCCAGCAGCCCCACTTTTGAGGGGACTAGCGTAAAGAATGAGCAGTTCTTC. The full variable domain, in which reference TRBV14 and TRBJ2-1 provide the parts outside the CDR3, is EAGVTQFPSHSVIEKGQTVTLRCDPISGHDNLYWYRRVMGKEIKFLLHFVKESKQDESGMPNNRFLAERTGGTYSTLKVQPAELEDSGVYFCASSPTFEGTSVKNEQFFGPGTRLTVL.

The rearrangement links TRBV24-1 to TRBJ2-7, with D perhaps TRBD2 (5 bases). This CDR3 has 18 amino acids. Trimming left V 4 bases short and J 3 bases short, with 24 bases between. CDR1 KGHDR and CDR2 SFDVKD come from the germline V gene. The CDR3 sequence is CATSDPSPGSGSLYEQYF. The CDR3 bases are TGTGCCACCAGTGACCCCTCCCCGGGGAGCGGATCCCTCTACGAGCAGTACTTC.

The CDR3 region has the DNA TGTGCCAGCAGCTTACCGGGACAGGGGGCAGTCTATGGCTACACCTTC. Its protein product is CASSLPGQGAVYGYTF. The J gene is TRBJ1-2, the V gene TRBV5-4; 12 nucleotides line up with TRBD1. The germline V gene has CDR1 SGHNT and CDR2 YYREEE (reference sequence). This CDR3 is 16 amino acids long. V was pared by 2 bases and J by 4 bases, with 6 bases of the junction left unmatched.

The chain employs TRBV5-6 and TRBJ1-2, with D possibly being TRBD1 (6 bases). The germline V and J ends were trimmed by 2 bases and 2 bases, with 7 bases remaining between them. From germline, CDR1 is SGHDT and CDR2 YYEEEE. The length of the CDR3 is 13 residues. The CDR3 reads CASSFTGNYGYTF. CDR3 bases: TGTGCCAGCAGCTTCACAGGGAACTATGGCTACACCTTC.

V is TRBV19 and J is TRBJ2-2; 14 nucleotides match TRBD2. J lost 8 bases, V lost 8 bases, and 19 bases had no gene match. This CDR3 region has 19 residues. Germline V gives CDR1 LNHDA, CDR2 SQIVND (reference sequence). CDR3 sequence: CASLSAGLAGDPVVGELFF. CDR3 DNA: TGTGCCAGTTTATCGGCGGGACTAGCGGGGGACCCGGTGGTTGGGGAGCTGTTTTTT.

This chain connects TRBV14 to TRBJ2-2; D is perhaps TRBD1 (6 bases). Germline-derived CDR1 and CDR2 are SGHDN and FVKESK. The CDR3 has 14 residues. V was shortened by 6 bases and J by 3 bases, with 11 bases between the two germline ends. The CDR3 DNA reads as TGTGCCAGCAGGCAACAGGGATACACCGGGGAGCTGTTTTTT. It translates to CASRQQGYTGELFF. Full variable domain (missing parts from reference TRBV14 and TRBJ2-2): EAGVTQFPSHSVIEKGQTVTLRCDPISGHDNLYWYRRVMGKEIKFLLHFVKESKQDESGMPNNRFLAERTGGTYSTLKVQPAELEDSGVYFCASRQQGYTGELFFGEGSRLTVL.

CDR3 bases: TGTGCCAGCAGTCTACGCACTGAAGCTTTCTTT. It translates to CASSLRTEAFF. The chain carries TRBV12-3 or TRBV12-4 and TRBJ1-1; unclear D gene. There are 11 residues in the CDR3. V was trimmed by 5 bases and J by 4 bases, leaving 5 bases between them.

This clone was seen just once. This sequence joins TRBV10-3 and TRBJ2-3; D may be TRBD1 (6 bases). The CDR3 runs to 14 residues. V was clipped by 0 bases and J by 11 bases, with 15 bases between them. Germline lookup yields CDR1 ENHRY and CDR2 SYGVKD. The DNA for the CDR3 is TGTGCCATCAGTGAGTCTGGTCCGGACAGTCGGCAGTATTTT. Amino acid sequence: CAISESGPDSRQYF.